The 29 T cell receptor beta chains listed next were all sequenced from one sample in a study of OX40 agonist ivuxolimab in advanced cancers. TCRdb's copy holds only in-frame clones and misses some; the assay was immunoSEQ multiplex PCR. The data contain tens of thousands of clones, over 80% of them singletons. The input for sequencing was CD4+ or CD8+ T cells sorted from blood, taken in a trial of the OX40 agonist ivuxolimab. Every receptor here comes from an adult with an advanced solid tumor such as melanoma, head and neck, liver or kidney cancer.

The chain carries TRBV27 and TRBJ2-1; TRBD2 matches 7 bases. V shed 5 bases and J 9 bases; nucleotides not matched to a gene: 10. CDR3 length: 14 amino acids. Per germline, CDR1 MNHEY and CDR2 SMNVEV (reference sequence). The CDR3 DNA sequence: TGTGCCAGCAGTCCCCGCACTTTAGCGGGTGAGCAGTTCTTC. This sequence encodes CASSPRTLAGEQFF.

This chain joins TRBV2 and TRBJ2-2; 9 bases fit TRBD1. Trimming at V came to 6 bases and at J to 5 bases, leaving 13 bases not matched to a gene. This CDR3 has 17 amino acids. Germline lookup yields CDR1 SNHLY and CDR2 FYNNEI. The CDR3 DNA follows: TGTGCCAGCAGCGGGCCCCGGGACAGGGTGGATACCGGGGAGCTGTTTTTT. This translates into CASSGPRDRVDTGELFF.

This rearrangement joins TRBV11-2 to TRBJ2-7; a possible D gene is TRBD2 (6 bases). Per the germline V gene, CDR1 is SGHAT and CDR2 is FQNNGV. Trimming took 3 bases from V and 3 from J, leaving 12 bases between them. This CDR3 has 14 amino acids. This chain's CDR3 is CASSFLLANYEQYF. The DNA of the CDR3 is TGTGCCAGCAGCTTTCTTCTAGCGAACTACGAGCAGTACTTC.

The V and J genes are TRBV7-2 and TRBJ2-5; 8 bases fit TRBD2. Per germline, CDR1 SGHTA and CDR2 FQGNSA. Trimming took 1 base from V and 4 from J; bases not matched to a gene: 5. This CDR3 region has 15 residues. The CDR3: CASSLDGLASETQYF. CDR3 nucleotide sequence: TGTGCCAGCAGCTTAGACGGACTAGCATCAGAGACCCAGTACTTC.

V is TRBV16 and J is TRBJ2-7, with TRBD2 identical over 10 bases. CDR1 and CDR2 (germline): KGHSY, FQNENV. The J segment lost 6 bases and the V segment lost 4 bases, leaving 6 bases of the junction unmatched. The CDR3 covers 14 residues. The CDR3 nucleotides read TGTGCCAGCAGCCTAGCGGGAGGAACCAGCGAGCAGTACTTC. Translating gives CASSLAGGTSEQYF.

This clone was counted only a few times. The CDR3: CASSLHSNQPQHF. CDR3 bases: TGTGCCAGCAGTTTACACAGCAATCAGCCCCAGCATTTT. J is TRBJ1-5 and V is TRBV27; D gene uncertain. This CDR3 comprises 13 residues. Germline V gene sequence: CDR1 MNHEY, CDR2 SMNVEV (reference sequence). V was shortened by 2 bases and J by 1 base, with 3 bases between the two germline ends.

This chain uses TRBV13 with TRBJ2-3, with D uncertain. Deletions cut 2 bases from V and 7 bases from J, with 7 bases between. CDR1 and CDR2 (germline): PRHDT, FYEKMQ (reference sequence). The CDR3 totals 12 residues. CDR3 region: CASSLRVNTQYF. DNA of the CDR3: TGTGCCAGCAGCTTAAGGGTGAATACGCAGTATTTT.

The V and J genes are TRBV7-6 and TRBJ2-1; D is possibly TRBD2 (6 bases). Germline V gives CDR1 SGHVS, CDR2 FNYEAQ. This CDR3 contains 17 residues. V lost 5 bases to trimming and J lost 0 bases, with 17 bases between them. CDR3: CASSPLVAESSYNEQFF. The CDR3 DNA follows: TGTGCCAGCAGCCCCCTAGTAGCGGAGAGCTCCTACAATGAGCAGTTCTTC.

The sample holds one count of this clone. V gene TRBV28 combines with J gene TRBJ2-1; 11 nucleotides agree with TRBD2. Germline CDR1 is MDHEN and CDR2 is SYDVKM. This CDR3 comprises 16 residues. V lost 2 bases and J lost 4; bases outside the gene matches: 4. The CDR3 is CASSLVGTSGYNEQFF. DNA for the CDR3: TGTGCCAGCAGTTTAGTTGGGACTAGCGGTTACAATGAGCAGTTCTTC.

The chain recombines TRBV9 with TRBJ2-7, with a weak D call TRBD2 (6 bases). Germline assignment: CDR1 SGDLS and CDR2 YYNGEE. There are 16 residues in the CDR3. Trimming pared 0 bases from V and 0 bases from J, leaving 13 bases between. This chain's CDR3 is CASSVGEDLTSYEQYF. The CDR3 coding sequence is TGTGCCAGCAGCGTAGGGGAGGACCTCACCTCCTACGAGCAGTACTTC.

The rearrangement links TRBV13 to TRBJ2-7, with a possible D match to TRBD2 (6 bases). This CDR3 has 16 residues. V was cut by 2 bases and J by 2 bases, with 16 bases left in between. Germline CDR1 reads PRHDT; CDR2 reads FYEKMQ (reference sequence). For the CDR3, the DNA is TGTGCCAGCAGCTTACGACGTCGGGGGAGTCCCTACGAGCAGTACTTC. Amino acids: CASSLRRRGSPYEQYF.

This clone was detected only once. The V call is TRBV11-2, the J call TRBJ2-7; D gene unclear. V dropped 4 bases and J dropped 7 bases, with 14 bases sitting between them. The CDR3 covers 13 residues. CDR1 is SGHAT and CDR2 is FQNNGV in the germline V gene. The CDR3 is CASSSEEVLEQYF. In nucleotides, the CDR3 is TGTGCCAGCAGCTCCGAGGAAGTGTTGGAGCAGTACTTC.

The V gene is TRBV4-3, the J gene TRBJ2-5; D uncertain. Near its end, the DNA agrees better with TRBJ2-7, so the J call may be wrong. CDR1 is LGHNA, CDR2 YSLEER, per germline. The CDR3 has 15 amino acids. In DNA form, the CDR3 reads TGCGCCAGCAGCGTTGGGTCTGGCGGCGGTGGCGAGCAGTACTTC. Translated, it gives CASSVGSGGGGEQYF.

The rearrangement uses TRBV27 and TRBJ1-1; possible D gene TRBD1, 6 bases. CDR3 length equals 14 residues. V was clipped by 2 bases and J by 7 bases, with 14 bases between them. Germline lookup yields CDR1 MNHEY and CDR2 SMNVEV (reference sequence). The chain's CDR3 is CASSLQAGGNEAFF. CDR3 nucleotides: TGTGCCAGCAGTTTACAGGCGGGGGGCAATGAAGCTTTCTTT.

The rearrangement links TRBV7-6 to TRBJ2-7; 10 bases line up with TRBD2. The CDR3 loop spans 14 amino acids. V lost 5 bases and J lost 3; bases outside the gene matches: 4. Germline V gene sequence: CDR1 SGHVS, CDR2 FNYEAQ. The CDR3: CASSGSGRNYEQYF. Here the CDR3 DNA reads TGTGCCAGCAGCGGTAGCGGGAGGAACTACGAGCAGTACTTC.

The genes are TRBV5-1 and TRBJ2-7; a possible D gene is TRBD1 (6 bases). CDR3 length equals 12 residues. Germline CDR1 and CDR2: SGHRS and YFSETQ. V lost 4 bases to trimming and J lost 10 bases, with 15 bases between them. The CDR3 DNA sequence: TGCGCCAGCAGCCTAAGCAGGGGAGATCAGTACTTC. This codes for CASSLSRGDQYF. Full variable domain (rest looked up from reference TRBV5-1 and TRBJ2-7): KAGVTQTPRYLIKTRGQQVTLSCSPISGHRSVSWYQQTPGQGLQFLFEYFSETQRNKGNFPGRFSGRQFSNSRSEMNVSTLELGDSALYLCASSLSRGDQYFGPGTRLTVT.

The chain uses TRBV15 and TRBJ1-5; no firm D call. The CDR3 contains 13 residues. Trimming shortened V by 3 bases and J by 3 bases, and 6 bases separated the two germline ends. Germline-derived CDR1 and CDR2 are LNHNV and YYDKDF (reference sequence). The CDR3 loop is CATSRGNNQPQHF. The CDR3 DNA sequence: TGTGCCACCAGCAGGGGGAACAATCAGCCCCAGCATTTT.

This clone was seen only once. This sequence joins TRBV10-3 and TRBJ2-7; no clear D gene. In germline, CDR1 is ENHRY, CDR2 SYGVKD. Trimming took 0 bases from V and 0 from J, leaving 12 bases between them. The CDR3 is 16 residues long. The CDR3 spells CAISESQRRSSYEQYF. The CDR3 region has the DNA TGTGCCATCAGTGAGTCCCAGCGAAGGAGCTCCTACGAGCAGTACTTC.

Here the CDR3 DNA reads TGTGCCAGCAGTTCCTCGGGTAGGGACAGTTATGGCTACACCTTC. This codes for CASSSSGRDSYGYTF. The V gene is TRBV28, the J gene TRBJ1-2; 7 nucleotides match TRBD1. The germline V gene has CDR1 MDHEN and CDR2 SYDVKM. J was trimmed by 5 bases and V by 4 bases; bases with no gene match: 10. The CDR3 has 15 residues.

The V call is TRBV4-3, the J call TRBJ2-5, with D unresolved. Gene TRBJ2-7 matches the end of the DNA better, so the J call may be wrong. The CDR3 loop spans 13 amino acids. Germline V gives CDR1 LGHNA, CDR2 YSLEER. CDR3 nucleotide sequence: TGCGCCAGCAGCCCCTTTTTGAGCTACGAGCAGTACTTC. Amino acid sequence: CASSPFLSYEQYF.

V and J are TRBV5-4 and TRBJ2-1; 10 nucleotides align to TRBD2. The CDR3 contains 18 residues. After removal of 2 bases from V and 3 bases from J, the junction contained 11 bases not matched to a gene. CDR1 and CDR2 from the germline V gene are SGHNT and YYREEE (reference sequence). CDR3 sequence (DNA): TGTGCCAGCAGCTTCAGTTTGCCAGCGGGAGGGTTCTACAATGAGCAGTTCTTC. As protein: CASSFSLPAGGFYNEQFF.

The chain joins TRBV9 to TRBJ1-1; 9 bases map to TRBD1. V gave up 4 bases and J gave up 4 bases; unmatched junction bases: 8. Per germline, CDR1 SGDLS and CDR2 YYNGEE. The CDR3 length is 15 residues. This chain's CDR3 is CASSTHGQGTTEAFF. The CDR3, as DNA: TGTGCCAGCAGCACCCACGGACAGGGGACCACTGAAGCTTTCTTT.

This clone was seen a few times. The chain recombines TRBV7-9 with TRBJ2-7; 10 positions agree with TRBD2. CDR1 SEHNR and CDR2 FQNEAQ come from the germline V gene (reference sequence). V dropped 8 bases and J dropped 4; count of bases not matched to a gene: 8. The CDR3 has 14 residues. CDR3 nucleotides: TGTGCCAGCGGATTAGCGGGAGGATCTTACGAGCAGTACTTC. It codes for CASGLAGGSYEQYF. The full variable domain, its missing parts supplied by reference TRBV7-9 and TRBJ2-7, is DTGVSQNPRHKITKRGQNVTFRCDPISEHNRLYWYRQTLGQGPEFLTYFQNEAQLEKSRLLSDRFSAERPKGSFSTLEIQRTEQGDSAMYLCASGLAGGSYEQYFGPGTRLTVT.

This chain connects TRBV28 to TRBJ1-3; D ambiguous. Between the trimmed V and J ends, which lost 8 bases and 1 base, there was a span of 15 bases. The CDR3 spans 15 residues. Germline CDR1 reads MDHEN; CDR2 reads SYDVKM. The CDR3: CASRTSRSSGNTIYF. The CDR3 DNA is TGTGCCAGCCGCACGTCCAGGTCTTCTGGAAACACCATATATTTT.

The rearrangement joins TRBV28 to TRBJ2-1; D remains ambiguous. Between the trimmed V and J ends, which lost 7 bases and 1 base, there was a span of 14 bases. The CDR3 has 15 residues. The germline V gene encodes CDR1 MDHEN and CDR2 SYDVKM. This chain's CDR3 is CASTFSVSSYNEQFF. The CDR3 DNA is TGTGCCAGCACCTTCTCGGTATCGTCCTACAATGAGCAGTTCTTC.

The CDR3 reads CASNEQFF. The CDR3 DNA reads as TGTGCCAGCAATGAGCAGTTCTTC. V gene TRBV2 combines with J gene TRBJ2-1; D unresolved. V lost 7 bases and J 8 bases, leaving 0 bases between the germline ends. CDR3 length: 8 amino acids. CDR1 is SNHLY, CDR2 FYNNEI, per germline.

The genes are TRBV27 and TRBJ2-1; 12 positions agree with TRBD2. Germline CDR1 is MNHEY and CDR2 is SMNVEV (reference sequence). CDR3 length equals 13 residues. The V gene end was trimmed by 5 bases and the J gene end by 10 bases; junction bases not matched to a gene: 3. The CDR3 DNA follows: TGTGCCAGCAGTCTCGGACTAGCGGGAGAGCAGTTCTTC. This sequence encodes CASSLGLAGEQFF.

This CDR3 is CASSVALGPNTGELFF. The CDR3, as DNA: TGTGCCAGCAGCGTAGCTTTGGGACCTAACACCGGGGAGCTGTTTTTT. The genes are TRBV9 and TRBJ2-2; D tentatively reads TRBD1 or TRBD2 (5 bases each). This CDR3 has 16 amino acids. Trimming pared 0 bases from V and 2 bases from J, leaving 11 bases between. Germline CDR1 reads SGDLS; CDR2 reads YYNGEE.

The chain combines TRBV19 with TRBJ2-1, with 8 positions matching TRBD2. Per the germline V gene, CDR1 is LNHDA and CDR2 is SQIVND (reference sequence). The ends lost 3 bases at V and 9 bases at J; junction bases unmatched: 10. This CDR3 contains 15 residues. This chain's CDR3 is CASSIVPGGISEQFF. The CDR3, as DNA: TGTGCCAGTAGTATCGTCCCGGGAGGGATCAGTGAGCAGTTCTTC. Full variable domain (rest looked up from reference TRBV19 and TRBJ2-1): DGGITQSPKYLFRKEGQNVTLSCEQNLNHDAMYWYRQDPGQGLRLIYYSQIVNDFQKGDIAEGYSVSREKKESFPLTVTSAQKNPTAFYLCASSIVPGGISEQFFGPGTRLTVL.